The 22 T cell receptor beta chains reported below all come from one sample, sequenced in a study of blood T cell repertoires in COVID-19 (dated by TCRdb to 2019 to 2021). The protocol used for the library was the immunoSEQ multiplex PCR assay. This immuneACCESS table, as held by TCRdb, lists in-frame sequences with V and J called but not all clones. Of the missing ones, under half trace to an unresolved V gene in checked studies; the others have no known cause. The sample table contains over 150,000 clones; only one count was recorded for 88% of them. Clones ranked in the top ten supply approximately 2% of the sample. Specimen: peripheral blood. Receptor source: a man in his forties or fifties who had recovered from COVID-19.

The chain couples TRBV9 to TRBJ2-5, with TRBD2 matching 7 bases. V shed 0 bases and J 5 bases; nucleotides not matched to a gene: 4. Germline lookup yields CDR1 SGDLS and CDR2 YYNGEE. CDR3 length: 14 amino acids. The CDR3: CASSVDAGVETQYF. The CDR3 nucleotides read TGTGCCAGCAGCGTAGACGCGGGAGTGGAGACCCAGTACTTC.

The chain combines TRBV19 with TRBJ2-1; weak D call: TRBD1 (6 bases). The CDR3 totals 15 residues. Trimming removed 3 bases from V and 2 bases from J, with 11 bases in between. Looked up from germline, CDR1 is LNHDA and CDR2 is SQIVND (reference sequence). The CDR3 protein is CASSIRQAPYNEQFF. The CDR3 DNA reads as TGTGCCAGTAGTATCAGACAGGCTCCCTACAATGAGCAGTTCTTC.

V is TRBV29-1 and J is TRBJ1-1; possible D gene TRBD1, 5 bases. Per the germline V gene, CDR1 is SQVTM and CDR2 is ANQGSEA. Trimming removed 4 bases from V and 4 bases from J, with 10 bases in between. This CDR3 comprises 12 residues. For the CDR3, the DNA is TGCAGCGTTGTCGGGGGTGGCACTGAAGCTTTCTTT. This encodes CSVVGGGTEAFF.

Note on this clone: At one end the junction does not follow the germline gene, possibly because of a read error. The rearrangement joins TRBV29-1 to TRBJ1-2; 7 bases are shared with TRBD1. The CDR3 contains 14 residues. Germline CDR1 reads SQVTM; CDR2 reads ANQGSEA. In DNA form, the CDR3 reads TGCAGCGTGGGGGCGATGACAGGGAACTACGGCTACACCTTC. Protein product: CSVGAMTGNYGYTF.

This chain joins TRBV15 and TRBJ2-3, with a weak D call TRBD2 (5 bases). V shed 0 bases and J shed 0 bases, with 13 bases lying between them. The germline gives CDR1 LNHNV, CDR2 YYDKDF (reference sequence). The CDR3 runs 17 residues. The chain's CDR3 is CATSRDGRARSTDTQYF. In nucleotides, the CDR3 is TGTGCCACCAGCAGAGATGGGCGGGCGCGTAGCACAGATACGCAGTATTTT.

The chain has TRBV2 and TRBJ1-5; perhaps TRBD1 as D (6 bases). The germline V gene encodes CDR1 SNHLY and CDR2 FYNNEI. Trimming took 4 bases from V and 2 from J, leaving 12 bases between them. This CDR3 is 15 amino acids long. The CDR3 DNA reads TGTGCCAGCAGTGCGGGGGGCTGGGGCAATCAGCCCCAGCATTTT. This translates into CASSAGGWGNQPQHF.

This chain connects TRBV5-4 to TRBJ2-3; D remains unclear. CDR3 length: 16 amino acids. Trimming took 2 bases from V and 4 from J, leaving 17 bases between them. Germline lookup yields CDR1 SGHNT and CDR2 YYREEE (reference sequence). CDR3 coding DNA: TGTGCCAGCAGCTTAAGCTTGGGCAATCCCGCAGATACGCAGTATTTT. It codes for CASSLSLGNPADTQYF.

This chain connects TRBV28 to TRBJ1-2; 9 bases map to TRBD1. This CDR3 has 14 residues. V lost 5 bases to trimming and J lost 8 bases; unmatched junction nucleotides: 9. Germline lookup yields CDR1 MDHEN and CDR2 SYDVKM. CDR3 coding DNA: TGTGCCAGCAGTCGCATTCACAGGGGGCTCGGCTACACCTTC. Translation: CASSRIHRGLGYTF.

The chain carries TRBV19 and TRBJ1-2; 7 bases are shared with TRBD1. The germline V gene has CDR1 LNHDA and CDR2 SQIVND (reference sequence). V shed 6 bases and J 3 bases; nucleotides not matched to a gene: 10. The CDR3 loop spans 15 amino acids. CDR3 DNA sequence: TGTGCCAGTAGCCCTGGGGGGACAGAATACTATGGCTACACCTTC. Protein sequence: CASSPGGTEYYGYTF.

The genes are TRBV28 and TRBJ2-4; TRBD1 matches 8 bases. CDR3 length: 16 amino acids. Per germline, CDR1 MDHEN and CDR2 SYDVKM. The trim removed 6 bases at V and 1 base at J, leaving 8 bases unmatched. The chain's CDR3 is CASRSGGGLAKNIQYF. For the CDR3, the DNA is TGTGCCAGCAGGTCAGGGGGCGGTCTGGCCAAAAACATTCAGTACTTC.

J is TRBJ2-6 and V is TRBV2; D may be TRBD2 (6 bases). V was clipped by 4 bases and J by 0 bases, with 7 bases between them. The length of the CDR3 is 15 residues. The germline gives CDR1 SNHLY, CDR2 FYNNEI. The CDR3 protein is CASSGGASGANVLTF. Written as DNA, the CDR3 is TGTGCCAGCAGTGGCGGGGCCTCTGGGGCCAACGTCCTGACTTTC. Variable domain in full (rest from reference TRBV2 and TRBJ2-6): EPEVTQTPSHQVTQMGQEVILRCVPISNHLYFYWYRQILGQKVEFLVSFYNNEISEKSEIFDDQFSVERPDGSNFTLKIRSTKLEDSAMYFCASSGGASGANVLTFGAGSRLTVL.

V usage is TRBV11-2 and J usage is TRBJ2-1, with TRBD1 as a possible D gene (6 bases). Germline values: CDR1 SGHAT, CDR2 FQNNGV. This CDR3 has 14 residues. V shed 0 bases and J shed 8 bases, with 11 bases lying between them. CDR3 in amino acids: CASSLDRGDDEQFF. The CDR3 DNA follows: TGTGCCAGCAGCTTAGACAGGGGAGACGATGAGCAGTTCTTC.

A single count supports this clone. The chain uses TRBV6-5 and TRBJ2-7, with TRBD1 as a possible D gene (5 bases). The CDR3 loop spans 12 amino acids. Germline V CDR1 and CDR2: MNHEY, SVGAGI. Trimming left V 6 bases short and J 3 bases short, with 9 bases between. The CDR3 sequence: CASRQDHYEQYF. The DNA of the CDR3 is TGTGCCAGCAGACAGGACCACTACGAGCAGTACTTC.

This chain connects TRBV5-1 to TRBJ2-1, with 9 nucleotides matching TRBD1. V lost 4 bases, J lost 6 bases, and 8 bases stayed unmatched. The CDR3 contains 15 residues. CDR1 SGHRS and CDR2 YFSETQ come from the germline V gene. CDR3 residues: CASSPRTGVSNEQFF. CDR3 coding DNA: TGCGCCAGCAGCCCTAGGACAGGGGTTAGCAATGAGCAGTTCTTC.

The genes are TRBV9 and TRBJ2-1; D is undetermined. V lost 3 bases and J lost 8, with 6 bases in between. This CDR3 has 11 amino acids. CDR1 is SGDLS, CDR2 YYNGEE, per germline. The CDR3 DNA is TGTGCCAGCAGCGACCGAGATGAGCAGTTCTTC. Protein: CASSDRDEQFF.

V and J are TRBV5-1 and TRBJ1-4, with TRBD1 as a possible D gene (6 bases). This CDR3 has 18 residues. V was clipped by 4 bases and J by 8 bases, with 27 bases between them. Germline loops: CDR1 SGHRS, CDR2 YFSETQ. This chain's CDR3 is CASSLSPRLTGRGEKLFF. In nucleotides, the CDR3 is TGCGCCAGCAGCCTGTCCCCGAGACTTACAGGGAGGGGGGAAAAACTGTTTTTT.

V and J are TRBV7-9 and TRBJ1-5; TRBD1 might be the D (6 bases). The length of the CDR3 is 15 residues. Germline-derived CDR1 and CDR2 are SEHNR and FQNEAQ (reference sequence). V shed 5 bases and J shed 5 bases, with 16 bases lying between them. The CDR3 protein is CASSPLGGGHQPQHF. As DNA, the CDR3 is TGTGCCAGCAGCCCCCTAGGGGGGGGGCATCAGCCCCAGCATTTT.

The genes are TRBV19 and TRBJ2-7, with no clear D. There are 14 residues in the CDR3. Germline values: CDR1 LNHDA, CDR2 SQIVND (reference sequence). V was trimmed by 3 bases and J by 2 bases, leaving 11 bases between them. The CDR3 is CASSMLKHPYEQYF. The CDR3 coding sequence is TGTGCCAGTAGTATGTTAAAACACCCCTACGAGCAGTACTTC.

The V and J genes are TRBV27 and TRBJ2-7; TRBD2 agrees at 8 bases. Losses at the gene ends were 2 bases for V and 2 bases for J; bases not matched to a gene: 5. The CDR3 runs to 15 residues. Germline-derived CDR1 and CDR2 are MNHEY and SMNVEV (reference sequence). CDR3 bases: TGTGCCAGCAGTTTAGGAGCGGGAGTACCCTACGAGCAGTACTTC. This gives the protein CASSLGAGVPYEQYF.

The J gene is TRBJ2-1, the V gene TRBV27; tentatively, D is TRBD1 (6 bases). This CDR3 comprises 14 residues. Between the trimmed V and J ends, which lost 6 bases and 2 bases, there was a span of 11 bases. Germline values: CDR1 MNHEY, CDR2 SMNVEV (reference sequence). The CDR3 coding sequence is TGTGCCAGCAGCCCCCGGGACACCTACAATGAGCAGTTCTTC. Its translation is CASSPRDTYNEQFF.

V is TRBV28 and J is TRBJ2-1; 13 bases map to TRBD2. CDR3 length: 17 residues. Per germline, CDR1 MDHEN and CDR2 SYDVKM. With V trimmed by 6 bases and J by 7 bases, 12 bases remained unmatched. The CDR3 DNA reads TGTGCCAGCAGCTACCTCCTACTAGCGGGGGGGCAAAATGAGCAGTTCTTC. As protein: CASSYLLLAGGQNEQFF.

The chain links TRBV6-5 to TRBJ2-7; no clear D. V was pared by 7 bases and J by 3 bases, with 7 bases between. The germline V gene encodes CDR1 MNHEY and CDR2 SVGAGI. The CDR3 runs 11 residues. The CDR3 DNA sequence: TGTGCCAGCATATACAGCTACGAGCAGTACTTC. Its translation is CASIYSYEQYF.